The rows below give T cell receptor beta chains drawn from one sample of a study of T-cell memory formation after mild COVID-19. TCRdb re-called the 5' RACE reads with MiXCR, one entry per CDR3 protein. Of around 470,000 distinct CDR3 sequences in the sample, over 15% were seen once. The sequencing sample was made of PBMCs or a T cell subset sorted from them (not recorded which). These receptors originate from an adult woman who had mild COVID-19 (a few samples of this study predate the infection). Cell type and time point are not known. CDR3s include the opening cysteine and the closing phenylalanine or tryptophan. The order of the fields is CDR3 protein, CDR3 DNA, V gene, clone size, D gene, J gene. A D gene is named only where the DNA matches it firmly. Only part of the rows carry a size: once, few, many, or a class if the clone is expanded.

CDR3: CASSLEGSNTGELFF
DNA: TGTGCCAGCAGCTTAGAGGGCAGTAACACCGGGGAGCTGTTTTTT
V: TRBV11-3
size: few
D: -
J: TRBJ2-2

CDR3: CASSELASSYNEQFF
DNA: TGTGCCAGCAGTGAACTAGCGTCTTCCTACAATGAGCAGTTCTTC
V: TRBV2
size: few
D: -
J: TRBJ2-1

CDR3: CATSDLNEQFF
DNA: TGTGCCACCAGTGACTTGAATGAGCAGTTCTTC
V: TRBV24-1
size: few
D: -
J: TRBJ2-1

CDR3: CASSREGLAFTDTQYF
DNA: TGCGCCAGCAGCCGGGAGGGACTAGCCTTTACAGATACGCAGTATTTT
V: TRBV4-3
size: few
D: TRBD2
J: TRBJ2-3

CDR3: CASSFGRFQYF
DNA: TGTGCCAGCAGTTTTGGGAGGTTTCAGTATTTT
V: TRBV12-3/TRBV12-4
size: few
D: -
J: TRBJ2-3

CDR3: CASSFSRGGGQYF
DNA: TGTGCCAGCAGTTTCTCGCGGGGGGGCGGGCAGTACTTC
V: TRBV6-5
size: few
D: TRBD2
J: TRBJ2-7

CDR3: CASSILVNTEAFF
DNA: TGTGCCAGTAGTATTTTGGTAAACACTGAAGCTTTCTTT
V: TRBV19
size: few
D: -
J: TRBJ1-1

CDR3: CASRSRDLTQNDYGYTF
DNA: TGTGCCAGCAGATCCCGGGACCTAACACAAAATGACTATGGCTACACCTTC
V: TRBV5-6
size: few
D: -
J: TRBJ1-2

CDR3: CASSLSYLRGQGATNEKLFF
DNA: TGTGCCAGCAGCCTATCATACCTCCGGGGACAGGGGGCAACTAATGAAAAACTGTTTTTT
V: TRBV6-6
size: few
D: TRBD1
J: TRBJ1-4

CDR3: CASRLGSGGAETQYF
DNA: TGTGCCAGCAGATTGGGCTCGGGGGGCGCGGAGACCCAGTACTTC
V: TRBV11-2
size: -
D: -
J: TRBJ2-5

CDR3: CAVMAGGSADTQYF
DNA: TGTGCCGTAATGGCGGGGGGGTCCGCAGATACGCAGTATTTT
V: TRBV6-6
size: few
D: TRBD2
J: TRBJ2-3

CDR3: CASSLRDTNEQFF
DNA: TGTGCCAGCAGTCTCCGGGACACCAATGAGCAGTTCTTC
V: TRBV12-3/TRBV12-4
size: few
D: -
J: TRBJ2-1

CDR3: CASRSDGNYGYTF
DNA: TGTGCCAGCAGATCGGACGGGAACTATGGCTACACCTTC
V: TRBV12-3/TRBV12-4
size: -
D: -
J: TRBJ1-2

CDR3: CAISEASGSAYEQYF
DNA: TGTGCCATCAGTGAAGCGAGCGGGAGCGCCTACGAGCAGTACTTC
V: TRBV10-3
size: -
D: TRBD2
J: TRBJ2-7

CDR3: CASNTGQNTEAFF
DNA: TGTGCCAGCAATACCGGACAGAACACTGAAGCTTTCTTT
V: TRBV12-3/TRBV12-4
size: few
D: -
J: TRBJ1-1

CDR3: CASSQDRSTSGYNEQFF
DNA: TGCGCCAGCAGCCAAGATCGGTCTACTAGCGGCTACAATGAGCAGTTCTTC
V: TRBV4-3
size: -
D: TRBD2
J: TRBJ2-1

CDR3: CASSLAGRTNEKLFF
DNA: TGCGCCAGCAGCTTGGCCGGCAGAACTAATGAAAAACTGTTTTTT
V: TRBV5-1
size: few
D: -
J: TRBJ1-4

CDR3: CASRQGDVNQPQHF
DNA: TGCGCCAGCAGACAGGGGGATGTCAATCAGCCCCAGCATTTT
V: TRBV5-1
size: -
D: TRBD1
J: TRBJ1-5

CDR3: CSAHHRVAAEAFF
DNA: TGCAGTGCTCACCACAGGGTTGCTGCTGAAGCTTTCTTT
V: TRBV20-1
size: -
D: -
J: TRBJ1-1

CDR3: CASSPEYRGLDYGYTF
DNA: TGTGCCAGCAGCCCGGAATACAGGGGACTGGACTATGGCTACACCTTC
V: TRBV7-2
size: few
D: TRBD1
J: TRBJ1-2

CDR3: CASSERGISYEQYF
DNA: TGTGCCAGCAGTGAACGCGGGATCTCCTACGAGCAGTACTTC
V: TRBV2
size: few
D: -
J: TRBJ2-7

CDR3: CASSYSSGSSYEQYF
DNA: TGTGCCAGCAGTTACTCTTCGGGGAGCTCCTACGAGCAGTACTTC
V: TRBV6-5
size: -
D: -
J: TRBJ2-7

CDR3: CASSLPGWADTQYF
DNA: TGTGCCAGCAGTTTGCCGGGGTGGGCAGATACGCAGTATTTT
V: TRBV12-3/TRBV12-4
size: few
D: -
J: TRBJ2-3

CDR3: CASSDDSLYQPQHF
DNA: TGTGCCAGCAGTGATGACAGCCTTTATCAGCCCCAGCATTTT
V: TRBV2
size: -
D: -
J: TRBJ1-5

CDR3: CASSVEDRGTEAFF
DNA: TGTGCCAGCAGCGTAGAGGACAGAGGAACTGAAGCTTTCTTT
V: TRBV9
size: few
D: -
J: TRBJ1-1

CDR3: CASSPNGQAGYEQYF
DNA: TGTGCCAGCAGCCCCAACGGACAGGCCGGCTACGAGCAGTACTTC
V: TRBV4-2
size: few
D: TRBD1
J: TRBJ2-7

CDR3: CASSLSRDSLTDTQYF
DNA: TGCGCCAGCAGCTTGTCCCGGGACAGCCTCACAGATACGCAGTATTTT
V: TRBV5-1
size: -
D: TRBD1
J: TRBJ2-3

CDR3: CSSRRGTVGPEAFF
DNA: TGCAGCTCCCGCAGGGGAACCGTAGGACCTGAAGCTTTCTTT
V: TRBV29-1
size: -
D: -
J: TRBJ1-1

CDR3: CASSAGSGSAYNEQFF
DNA: TGTGCCAGCAGCGCAGGTAGCGGGAGTGCCTACAATGAGCAGTTCTTC
V: TRBV6-5
size: -
D: TRBD2
J: TRBJ2-1

CDR3: CASSSTRVFVEAFF
DNA: TGTGCCAGCTCATCCACCAGGGTATTCGTGGAAGCTTTCTTT
V: TRBV18
size: -
D: -
J: TRBJ1-1

CDR3: CASSEGAYGYTF
DNA: TGTGCCAGCAGTGAAGGGGCCTATGGCTACACCTTC
V: TRBV2
size: many
D: -
J: TRBJ1-2

CDR3: CASRSIVWGSLFF
DNA: TGTGCCAGCAGATCCATTGTATGGGGGTCACTGTTTTTT
V: TRBV2
size: -
D: -
J: TRBJ1-4

CDR3: CASRAGDRGQYF
DNA: TGTGCCAGCAGGGCTGGGGACAGGGGACAGTACTTC
V: TRBV6-5
size: many
D: TRBD1
J: TRBJ2-7

CDR3: CASSEGLASTDTQYF
DNA: TGTGCCAGCAGCGAGGGACTAGCGAGCACAGATACGCAGTATTTT
V: TRBV7-9
size: -
D: TRBD2
J: TRBJ2-3

CDR3: CASSNGYSNQPQHF
DNA: TGTGCCAGCAGTAACGGTTATAGCAATCAGCCCCAGCATTTT
V: TRBV2
size: many
D: -
J: TRBJ1-5

CDR3: CASSLADRRNYGYTF
DNA: TGTGCCAGCAGCTTGGCGGACAGAAGAAACTATGGCTACACCTTC
V: TRBV5-6
size: few
D: -
J: TRBJ1-2

CDR3: CASSLGQESSYEQYF
DNA: TGCGCCAGCAGCCTAGGACAAGAGAGCTCCTACGAGCAGTACTTC
V: TRBV4-3
size: few
D: -
J: TRBJ2-7

CDR3: CASSPDDRNTEAFF
DNA: TGTGCCAGCAGTCCCGATGATCGGAACACTGAAGCTTTCTTT
V: TRBV12-3/TRBV12-4
size: many
D: -
J: TRBJ1-1

CDR3: CASSLRDQYQVDSYTF
DNA: TGTGCCAGCAGCCTCCGGGACCAATATCAGGTGGATAGCTACACCTTC
V: TRBV14
size: -
D: -
J: TRBJ1-2

CDR3: CASSFGTGRNREQYF
DNA: TGTGCCAGCAGTTTTGGGACAGGTAGAAATCGCGAGCAGTACTTC
V: TRBV28
size: -
D: TRBD1
J: TRBJ2-7

CDR3: CASSAEARTPPGGQFF
DNA: TGCGCCAGCAGCGCGGAGGCGCGGACTCCCCCCGGTGGGCAGTTCTTC
V: TRBV5-1
size: few
D: -
J: TRBJ2-1

CDR3: CASSQTGGGHTDTQYF
DNA: TGCGCCAGCAGCCAAACGGGAGGGGGTCACACAGATACGCAGTATTTT
V: TRBV4-3
size: -
D: TRBD2
J: TRBJ2-3

CDR3: CASSGSGGRPYNEQFF
DNA: TGTGCCAGCAGCGGTAGCGGTGGCCGACCTTACAATGAGCAGTTCTTC
V: TRBV9
size: -
D: -
J: TRBJ2-1

CDR3: CASSLETSGLEQYF
DNA: TGTGCCAGCAGCTTGGAGACTAGCGGGCTCGAGCAGTACTTC
V: TRBV5-4
size: few
D: TRBD2
J: TRBJ2-7

CDR3: CASSPEGPSLNEQFF
DNA: TGTGCCAGCAGCCCAGAGGGGCCTTCTTTGAATGAGCAGTTCTTC
V: TRBV7-6
size: few
D: -
J: TRBJ2-1

CDR3: CASSFRRDTPNYGYTF
DNA: TGTGCCAGCAGCTTCAGACGGGACACACCTAACTATGGCTACACCTTC
V: TRBV9
size: -
D: -
J: TRBJ1-2

CDR3: CSARSVGGGYEQYF
DNA: TGCAGTGCTAGATCCGTGGGGGGGGGTTACGAGCAGTACTTC
V: TRBV20-1
size: few
D: TRBD2
J: TRBJ2-7

CDR3: CASSLGTNEKLFF
DNA: TGTGCCAGTAGTCTCGGAACTAATGAAAAACTGTTTTTT
V: TRBV19
size: -
D: -
J: TRBJ1-4

CDR3: CASSQGQGVTGELFF
DNA: TGTGCCAGCAGCCAAGGACAGGGGGTCACCGGGGAGCTGTTTTTT
V: TRBV3-1
size: few
D: TRBD1
J: TRBJ2-2

CDR3: CASSYTGQGLSEAFF
DNA: TGTGCCAGCAGTTACACTGGACAGGGGCTGTCTGAAGCTTTCTTT
V: TRBV6-5
size: -
D: TRBD1
J: TRBJ1-1

CDR3: CASSPEGLAVKDTQYF
DNA: TGTGCCAGCAGCCCGGAGGGACTAGCGGTGAAAGATACGCAGTATTTT
V: TRBV7-8
size: once
D: TRBD2
J: TRBJ2-3

CDR3: CASSHISEDEQFF
DNA: TGTGCCAGCAGCCATATAAGCGAGGATGAGCAGTTCTTC
V: TRBV3-1
size: -
D: -
J: TRBJ2-1

CDR3: CASSPDATYNEQFF
DNA: TGTGCCAGCAGCCCCGACGCCACCTACAATGAGCAGTTCTTC
V: TRBV7-3
size: few
D: -
J: TRBJ2-1

CDR3: CASSLDGGAGDEQFF
DNA: TGCGCCAGCAGCTTGGATGGGGGGGCAGGGGATGAGCAGTTCTTC
V: TRBV5-1
size: -
D: -
J: TRBJ2-1

CDR3: CSGRSNTEAFF
DNA: TGCAGCGGCAGGTCGAACACTGAAGCTTTCTTT
V: TRBV29-1
size: few
D: -
J: TRBJ1-1